This T cell receptor (beta chain) was identified during a study of siplizumab effects on memory and regulatory T cells. Findings and caveats of the study: Roughly 80-97% of proliferating CD4+ or CD8+ clones lacked an assignable naive or memory phenotype.

The assay was immunoSEQ multiplex PCR, and TCRdb's table has in-frame clones only and misses some. The sample includes about 100,000 clones, around 92% of them seen just once. Comments on this clone: Its target is unknown.

The CDR3 covers 14 residues. The V end was cut by 1 base, the J end by 1 base, with 9 bases between. The germline CDR1 and CDR2 sequences are SGDLS and YYNGEE. The receptor comes from a human donor in good health. This rearrangement joins TRBV9 to TRBJ2-7; D is ambiguous. Sequencing used Tregs sorted from blood. CDR3 nucleotide sequence: TGTGCCAGCAGCGTACGTCACGAATCCTACGAGCAGTACTTC. Amino acid sequence: CASSVRHESYEQYF.